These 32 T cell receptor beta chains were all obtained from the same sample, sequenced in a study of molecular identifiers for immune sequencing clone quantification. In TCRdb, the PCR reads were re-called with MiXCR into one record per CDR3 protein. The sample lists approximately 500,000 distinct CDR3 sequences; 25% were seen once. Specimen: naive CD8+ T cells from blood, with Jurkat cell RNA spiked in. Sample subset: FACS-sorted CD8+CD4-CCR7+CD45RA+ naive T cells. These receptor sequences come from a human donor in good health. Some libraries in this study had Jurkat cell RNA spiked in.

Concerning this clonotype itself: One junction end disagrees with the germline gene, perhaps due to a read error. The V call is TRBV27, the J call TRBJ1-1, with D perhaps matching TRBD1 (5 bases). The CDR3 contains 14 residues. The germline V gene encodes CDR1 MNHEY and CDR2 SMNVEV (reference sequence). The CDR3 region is CACSLLGGNPEAFF. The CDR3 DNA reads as TGTGCCTGCAGTCTCCTTGGGGGGAACCCTGAAGCTTTCTTT.

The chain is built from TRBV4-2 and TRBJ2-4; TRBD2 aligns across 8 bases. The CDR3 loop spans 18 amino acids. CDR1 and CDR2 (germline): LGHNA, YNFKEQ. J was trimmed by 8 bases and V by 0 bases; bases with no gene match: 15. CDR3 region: CASSQEDSGRILNDIQYF. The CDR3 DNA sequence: TGTGCCAGCAGCCAAGAAGACAGCGGGAGAATATTGAATGACATTCAGTACTTC.

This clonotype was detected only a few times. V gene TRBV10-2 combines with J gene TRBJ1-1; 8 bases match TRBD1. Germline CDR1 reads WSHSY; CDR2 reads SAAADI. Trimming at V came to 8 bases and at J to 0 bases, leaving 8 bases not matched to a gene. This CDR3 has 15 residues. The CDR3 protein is CASPDRERMNTEAFF. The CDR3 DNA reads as TGCGCCAGCCCGGACAGGGAAAGGATGAACACTGAAGCTTTCTTT.

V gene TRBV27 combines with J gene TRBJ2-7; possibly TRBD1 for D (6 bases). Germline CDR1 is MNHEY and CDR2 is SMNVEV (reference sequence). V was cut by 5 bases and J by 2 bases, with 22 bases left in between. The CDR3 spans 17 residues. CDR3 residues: CASSLWPPPGQAYEQYF. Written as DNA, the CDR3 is TGTGCCAGCAGTCTCTGGCCCCCCCCGGGACAAGCCTACGAGCAGTACTTC.

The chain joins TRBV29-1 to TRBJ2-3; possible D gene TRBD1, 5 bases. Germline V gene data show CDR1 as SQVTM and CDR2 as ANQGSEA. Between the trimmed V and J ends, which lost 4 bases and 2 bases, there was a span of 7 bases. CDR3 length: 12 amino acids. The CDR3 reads CSVVDITDTQYF. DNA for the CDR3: TGCAGCGTTGTGGACATCACAGATACGCAGTATTTT.

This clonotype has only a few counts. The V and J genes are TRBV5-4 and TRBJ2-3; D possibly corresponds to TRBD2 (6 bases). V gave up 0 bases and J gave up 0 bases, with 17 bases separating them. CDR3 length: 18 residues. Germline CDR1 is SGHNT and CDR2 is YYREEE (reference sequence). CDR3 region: CASSLALGRAGSTDTQYF. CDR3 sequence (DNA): TGTGCCAGCAGCTTGGCCCTCGGTCGTGCGGGGAGCACAGATACGCAGTATTTT.

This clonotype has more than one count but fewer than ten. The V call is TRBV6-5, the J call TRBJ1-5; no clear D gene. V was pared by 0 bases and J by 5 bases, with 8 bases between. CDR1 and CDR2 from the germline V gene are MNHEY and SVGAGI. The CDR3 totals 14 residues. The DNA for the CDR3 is TGTGCCAGCAGTTACTCGGGCGATTATCAGCCCCAGCATTTT. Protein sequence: CASSYSGDYQPQHF.

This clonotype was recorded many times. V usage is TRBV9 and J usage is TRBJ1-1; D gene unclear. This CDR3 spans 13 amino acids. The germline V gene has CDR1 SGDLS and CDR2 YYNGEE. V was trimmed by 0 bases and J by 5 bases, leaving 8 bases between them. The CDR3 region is CASSVAMGTEAFF. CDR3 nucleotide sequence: TGTGCCAGCAGCGTAGCTATGGGGACTGAAGCTTTCTTT.

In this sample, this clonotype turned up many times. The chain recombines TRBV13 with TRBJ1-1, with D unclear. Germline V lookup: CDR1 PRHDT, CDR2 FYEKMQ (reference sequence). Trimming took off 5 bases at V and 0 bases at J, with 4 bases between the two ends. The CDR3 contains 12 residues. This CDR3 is CASSRLNTEAFF. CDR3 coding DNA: TGTGCCAGCAGCCGATTGAACACTGAAGCTTTCTTT.

The CDR3 sequence is CASDTGAFGYNEQFF. The CDR3, as DNA: TGTGCCAGCGACACAGGGGCCTTTGGCTACAATGAGCAGTTCTTC. This chain links TRBV19 with TRBJ2-1; 7 bases are a match to TRBD1. The CDR3 totals 15 residues. Unmatched junction bases numbered 11, after V lost 9 bases and J lost 3 bases. The germline V gene encodes CDR1 LNHDA and CDR2 SQIVND (reference sequence).

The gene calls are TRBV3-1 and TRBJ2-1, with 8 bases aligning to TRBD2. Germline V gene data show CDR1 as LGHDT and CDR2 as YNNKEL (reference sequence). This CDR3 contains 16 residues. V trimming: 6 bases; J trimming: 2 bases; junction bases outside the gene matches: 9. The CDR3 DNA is TGTGCCAGCAGTCACTCCGGGACTAGTGCCTACAATGAGCAGTTCTTC. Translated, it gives CASSHSGTSAYNEQFF.

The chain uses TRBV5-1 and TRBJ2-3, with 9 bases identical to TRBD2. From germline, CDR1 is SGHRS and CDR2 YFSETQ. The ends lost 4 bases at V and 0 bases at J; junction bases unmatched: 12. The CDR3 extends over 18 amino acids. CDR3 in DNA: TGCGCCAGCAGCCCGAACCCCGGACTAGCGATGAGCACAGATACGCAGTATTTT. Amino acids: CASSPNPGLAMSTDTQYF.

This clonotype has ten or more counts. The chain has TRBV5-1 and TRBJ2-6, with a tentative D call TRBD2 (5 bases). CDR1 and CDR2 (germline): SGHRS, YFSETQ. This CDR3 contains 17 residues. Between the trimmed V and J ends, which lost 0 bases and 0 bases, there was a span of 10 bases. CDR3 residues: CASSLDLAFSGANVLTF. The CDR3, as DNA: TGCGCCAGCAGCTTGGATCTAGCCTTCTCTGGGGCCAACGTCCTGACTTTC.

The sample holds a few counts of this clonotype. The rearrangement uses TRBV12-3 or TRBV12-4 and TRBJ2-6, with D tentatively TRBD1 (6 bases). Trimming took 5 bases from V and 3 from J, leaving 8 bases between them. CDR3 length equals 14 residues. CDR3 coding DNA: TGTGCCAGCAGTCCAGGGGTTGGGGCCAACGTCCTGACTTTC. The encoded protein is CASSPGVGANVLTF.

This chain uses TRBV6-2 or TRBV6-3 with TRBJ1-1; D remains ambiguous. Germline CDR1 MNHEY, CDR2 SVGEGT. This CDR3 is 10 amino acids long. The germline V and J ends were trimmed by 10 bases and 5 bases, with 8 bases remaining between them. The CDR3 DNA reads TGTGCCACCATGAGTACTGAAGCTTTCTTT. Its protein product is CATMSTEAFF.

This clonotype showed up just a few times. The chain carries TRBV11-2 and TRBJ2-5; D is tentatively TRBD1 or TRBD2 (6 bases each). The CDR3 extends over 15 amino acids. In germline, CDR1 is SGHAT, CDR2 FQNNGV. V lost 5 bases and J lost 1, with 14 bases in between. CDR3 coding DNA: TGTGCCAGCAGCCAAGGAGGGGGATCCCAAGAGACCCAGTACTTC. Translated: CASSQGGGSQETQYF.

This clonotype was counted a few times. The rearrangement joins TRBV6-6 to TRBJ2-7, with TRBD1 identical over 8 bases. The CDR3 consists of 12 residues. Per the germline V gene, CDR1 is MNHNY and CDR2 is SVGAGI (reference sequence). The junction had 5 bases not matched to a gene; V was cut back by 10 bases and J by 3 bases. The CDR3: CATGQVGYEQYF. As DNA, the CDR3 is TGTGCCACGGGACAGGTGGGCTACGAGCAGTACTTC.

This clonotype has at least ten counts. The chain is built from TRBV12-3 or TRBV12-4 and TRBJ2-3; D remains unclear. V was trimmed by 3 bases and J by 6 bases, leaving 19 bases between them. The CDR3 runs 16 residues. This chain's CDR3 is CASSFAVRRSLDTQYF. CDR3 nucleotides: TGTGCCAGCAGTTTCGCGGTTCGGCGGAGCCTGGATACGCAGTATTTT.

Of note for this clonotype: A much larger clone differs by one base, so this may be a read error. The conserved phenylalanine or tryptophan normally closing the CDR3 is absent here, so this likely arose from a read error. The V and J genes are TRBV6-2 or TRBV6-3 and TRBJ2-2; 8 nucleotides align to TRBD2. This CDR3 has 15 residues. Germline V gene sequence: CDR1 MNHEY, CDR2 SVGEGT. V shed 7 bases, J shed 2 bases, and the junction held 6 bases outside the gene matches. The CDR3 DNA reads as TGTGCCAGCAATCCCGGGACTAGTAACACCGGGGAGCTGTTTATT. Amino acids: CASNPGTSNTGELFI.

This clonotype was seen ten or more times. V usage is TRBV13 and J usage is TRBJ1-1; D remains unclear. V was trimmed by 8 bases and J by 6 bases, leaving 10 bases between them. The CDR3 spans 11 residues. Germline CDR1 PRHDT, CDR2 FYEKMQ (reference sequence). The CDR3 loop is CASRDTPEAFF. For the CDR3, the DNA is TGTGCCAGCCGTGACACGCCTGAAGCTTTCTTT. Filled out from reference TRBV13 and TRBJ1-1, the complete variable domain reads AAGVIQSPRHLIKEKRETATLKCYPIPRHDTVYWYQQGPGQDPQFLISFYEKMQSDKGSIPDRFSAQQFSDYHSELNMSSLELGDSALYFCASRDTPEAFFGQGTRLTVV.

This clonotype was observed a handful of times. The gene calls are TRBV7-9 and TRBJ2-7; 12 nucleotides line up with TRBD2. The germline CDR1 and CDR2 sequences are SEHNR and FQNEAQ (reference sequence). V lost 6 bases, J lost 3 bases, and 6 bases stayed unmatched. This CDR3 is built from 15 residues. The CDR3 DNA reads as TGTGCCAGCAGTGTGACTAGCGGGGGTCACTACGAGCAGTACTTC. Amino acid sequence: CASSVTSGGHYEQYF.

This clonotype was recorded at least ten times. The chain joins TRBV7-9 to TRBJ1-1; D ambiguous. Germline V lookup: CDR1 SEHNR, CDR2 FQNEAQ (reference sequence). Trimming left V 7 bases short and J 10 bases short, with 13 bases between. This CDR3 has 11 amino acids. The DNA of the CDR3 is TGTGCCAGCACCCCCCGGTGGGGAGCTTTCTTT. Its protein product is CASTPRWGAFF.

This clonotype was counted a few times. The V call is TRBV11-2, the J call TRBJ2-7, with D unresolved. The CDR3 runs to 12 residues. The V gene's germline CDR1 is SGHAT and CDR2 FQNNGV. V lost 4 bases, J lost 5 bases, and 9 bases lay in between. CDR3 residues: CASSSSFNEQYF. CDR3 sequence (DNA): TGTGCCAGCAGCTCGAGTTTTAACGAGCAGTACTTC. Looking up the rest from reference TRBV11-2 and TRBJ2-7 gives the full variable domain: EAGVAQSPRYKIIEKRQSVAFWCNPISGHATLYWYQQILGQGPKLLIQFQNNGVVDDSQLPKDRFSAERLKGVDSTLKIQPAKLEDSAVYLCASSSSFNEQYFGPGTRLTVT.

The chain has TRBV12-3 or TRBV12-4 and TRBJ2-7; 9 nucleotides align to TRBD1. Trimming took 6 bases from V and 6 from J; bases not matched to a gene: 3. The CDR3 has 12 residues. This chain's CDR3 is CASSPQGAEQYF. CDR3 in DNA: TGTGCCAGCAGCCCACAGGGGGCCGAGCAGTACTTC.

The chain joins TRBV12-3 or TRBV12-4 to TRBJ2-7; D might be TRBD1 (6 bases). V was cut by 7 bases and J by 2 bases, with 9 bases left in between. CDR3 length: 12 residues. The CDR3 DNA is TGTGCCAGCACCGACAGGACCTACGAGCAGTACTTC. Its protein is CASTDRTYEQYF.

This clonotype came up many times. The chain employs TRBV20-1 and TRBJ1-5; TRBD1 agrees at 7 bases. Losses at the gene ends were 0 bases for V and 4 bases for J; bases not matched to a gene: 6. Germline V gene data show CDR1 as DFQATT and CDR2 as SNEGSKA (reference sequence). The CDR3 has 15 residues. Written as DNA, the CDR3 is TGCAGTGCTAGAGATCCGGACAGGCTAAATCAGCCCCAGCATTTT. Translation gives CSARDPDRLNQPQHF.

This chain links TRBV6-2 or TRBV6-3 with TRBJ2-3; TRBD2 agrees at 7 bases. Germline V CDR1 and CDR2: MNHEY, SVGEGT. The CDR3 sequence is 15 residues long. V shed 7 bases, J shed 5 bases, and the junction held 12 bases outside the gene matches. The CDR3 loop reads CASTVQRLAGDTQYF. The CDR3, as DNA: TGTGCCAGCACGGTCCAGAGACTAGCTGGAGATACGCAGTATTTT.

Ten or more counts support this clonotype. CDR3 loop: CASSLHGWQPQHF. The CDR3 DNA sequence: TGTGCCAGCAGTCTACATGGCTGGCAGCCCCAGCATTTT. The V call is TRBV7-2, the J call TRBJ1-5; unclear D gene. With 6 bases removed from V and 7 bases from J, the gap between germline ends came to 13 bases. CDR3 length equals 13 residues. Germline-derived CDR1 and CDR2 are SGHTA and FQGNSA.

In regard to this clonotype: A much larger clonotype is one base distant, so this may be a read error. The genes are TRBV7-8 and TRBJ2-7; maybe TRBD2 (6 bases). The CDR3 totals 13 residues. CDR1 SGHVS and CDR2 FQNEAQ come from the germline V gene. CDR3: CASSPPGLLEQCF. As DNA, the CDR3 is TGTGCCAGCAGCCCCCCGGGACTTCTTGAGCAGTGCTTC.

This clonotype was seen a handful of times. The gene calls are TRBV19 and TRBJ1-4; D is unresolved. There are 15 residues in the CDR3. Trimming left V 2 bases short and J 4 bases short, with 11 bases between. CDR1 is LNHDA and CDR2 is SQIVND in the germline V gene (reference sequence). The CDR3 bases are TGTGCCAGTAGTATATCAAGTCGGAGTAATGAAAAACTGTTTTTT. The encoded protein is CASSISSRSNEKLFF.

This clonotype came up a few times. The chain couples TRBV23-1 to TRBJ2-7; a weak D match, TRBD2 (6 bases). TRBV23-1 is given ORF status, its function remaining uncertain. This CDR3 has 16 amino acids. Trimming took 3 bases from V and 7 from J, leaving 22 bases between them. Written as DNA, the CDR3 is TGCGCCAGCAGTCAGAATCGGGCGGGATCAGAGAGGGAGCAGTACTTC. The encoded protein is CASSQNRAGSEREQYF.

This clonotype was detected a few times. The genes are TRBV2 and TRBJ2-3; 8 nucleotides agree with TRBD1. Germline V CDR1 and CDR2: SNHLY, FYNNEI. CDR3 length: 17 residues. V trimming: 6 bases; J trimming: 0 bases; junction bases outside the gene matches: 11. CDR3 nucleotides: TGTGCCAGCAGAAGCCTGGCCGGGACAGGAAGCACAGATACGCAGTATTTT. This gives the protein CASRSLAGTGSTDTQYF.